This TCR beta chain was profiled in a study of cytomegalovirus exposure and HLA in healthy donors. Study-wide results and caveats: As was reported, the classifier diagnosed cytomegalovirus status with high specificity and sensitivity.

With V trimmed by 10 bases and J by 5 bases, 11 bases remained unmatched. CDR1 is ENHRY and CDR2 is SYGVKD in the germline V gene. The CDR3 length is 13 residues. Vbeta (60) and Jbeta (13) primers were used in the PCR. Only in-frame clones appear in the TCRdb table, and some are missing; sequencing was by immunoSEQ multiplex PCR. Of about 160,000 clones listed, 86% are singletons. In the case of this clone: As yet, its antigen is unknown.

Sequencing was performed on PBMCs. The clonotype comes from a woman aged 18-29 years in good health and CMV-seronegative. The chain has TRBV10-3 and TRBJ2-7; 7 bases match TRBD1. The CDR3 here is CATKQGTTHEQYF. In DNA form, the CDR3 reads TGTGCCACTAAACAGGGGACGACACACGAGCAGTACTTC.